This is a list of T cell receptor beta chains from one sample in a study of blood T cell repertoires in COVID-19. Repertoires were generated with immunoSEQ multiplex PCR, while TCRdb's copy carries only in-frame clones and drops some. The profile shows 86,000 or so clones, roughly three quarters of them singletons. Sequences were obtained from peripheral blood. These receptors were taken from a man between 65 and 80 years old with acute or convalescent COVID-19. Each CDR3 is given without its conserved first and last residue.

j_call,v_call,cdr3_aa
TRBJ2-2,TRBV11-3,ASSLEGATGELF
TRBJ1-1,TRBV18,ASSPKGANTEAF
TRBJ2-5,TRBV5-1,ASSLQGGETQY
TRBJ1-1,TRBV5-1,ASSLISNTEAF
TRBJ2-2,TRBV4-1,ASSFRQGNTGELF
TRBJ2-3,TRBV21-1,ASNGQGEITDTQY
TRBJ2-3,TRBV5-1,ASSSGPGGAYVTDTQY
TRBJ1-2,TRBV28,ASGQGANYGYT
TRBJ2-2,TRBV7-2,ASSRDRLNTGELF
TRBJ2-3,TRBV13,ASSFSRGRDTDTQY
TRBJ2-1,TRBV11-3,ASSSRTGGLNEQF
TRBJ2-3,TRBV6-2/TRBV6-3,ASSANQRGADTQY
TRBJ2-3,TRBV5-1,ASSLPGQDTDTQY
TRBJ2-3,TRBV24-1,AFSGVNTDTQY
TRBJ2-5,TRBV3-1/TRBV3-2,ASSQQGGETQY
TRBJ1-3,TRBV7-8,ASSSSVGNTIY
TRBJ1-3,TRBV19,ASRDGASGNTIY
TRBJ2-2,TRBV6-5,ASREGLAGTGELF
TRBJ1-4,TRBV18,ASSPITGDFEKLF
TRBJ2-7,TRBV7-8,ASSLGGATYEQY
TRBJ2-1,TRBV18,ASSPWQGFENEQF
TRBJ1-5,TRBV28,ASAAGDQPQH
TRBJ2-3,TRBV27,ASSKKSGVGVKDTQY
TRBJ1-5,TRBV7-2,ASSPGGAGNQPQH
TRBJ2-1,TRBV19,ASSAASQGEQF
TRBJ1-3,TRBV7-9,ASSPSSSDTIY
TRBJ1-1,TRBV10-3,AISGTGTTEAF
TRBJ1-2,TRBV6-1,ASSEGPRDRGSGYT
TRBJ2-7,TRBV7-9,ASSHRDRASEQY
TRBJ1-2,TRBV30,AWSARIYGYT
TRBJ1-5,TRBV2,ASSALGPYSNQPQH
TRBJ1-2,TRBV12-3/TRBV12-4,ASRRPGAYGYT
TRBJ1-5,TRBV19,ATRDYGTDQPQH
TRBJ1-3,TRBV6-6,ASIPAGGEGNTIY
TRBJ2-2,TRBV28,ASSLYPRGAHTGELF
TRBJ2-5,TRBV10-3,ATSVRAEETQY
TRBJ1-5,TRBV30,AWSPGGEQPQH
TRBJ2-1,TRBV20-1,SASAGILYNEQF
TRBJ2-3,TRBV2,ASSNSGSSGTRDTQY
TRBJ2-1,TRBV2,ASSTLAGNEQF
TRBJ1-4,TRBV2,ASSAGVEKLF
TRBJ2-7,TRBV5-5,ASSPGGGFSYEQY
TRBJ2-3,TRBV13,ASSSSSGAQY
TRBJ1-2,TRBV10-3,AVSQTGGDGYT
TRBJ1-5,TRBV28,ASSSESSGQGNQPQH
TRBJ1-5,TRBV10-3,AISESRQGNQPQH
TRBJ2-1,TRBV10-2,ASSVQGLAEQF
TRBJ2-2,TRBV15,ATSRDRGAGELF
TRBJ1-1,TRBV7-3,ASSPLDRANTEAF
TRBJ2-1,TRBV13,ASSLVGTGGYNEQF